This passage covers 26 T cell receptor beta chains from one sample sequenced in a study of immune evolution from preneoplasia to lung adenocarcinoma. Profiling relied on immunoSEQ multiplex PCR, and the TCRdb table lists in-frame clones only, not all of them. The top ten clones hold about 14% of a sample with some 3,300 clones, around 80% of them seen once. What was sequenced was FFPE adjacent normal lung tissue. The receptor set was obtained from a person aged 55-80 years with lung adenocarcinoma.

This clone was picked up a small number of times. This rearrangement joins TRBV7-2 to TRBJ1-3; D perhaps matches TRBD1 (5 bases). The CDR3 runs to 16 residues. Per germline, CDR1 SGHTA and CDR2 FQGNSA. V was cut by 8 bases and J by 1 base, with 18 bases left in between. DNA of the CDR3: TGTGCCAGCTCTTGGGGCCGTTTGGGATCTGGAAACACCATATATTTT. Protein product: CASSWGRLGSGNTIYF.

This clone was counted once. The gene calls are TRBV7-9 and TRBJ1-1; D unclear. Germline V gene lookup returns CDR1 SEHNR and CDR2 FQNEAQ (reference sequence). V lost 4 bases and J lost 7, with 22 bases in between. The CDR3 contains 16 residues. The CDR3: CASSSLGLPTIGEAFF. In nucleotides, the CDR3 is TGTGCCAGCAGCTCACTCGGCCTCCCGACTATTGGTGAAGCTTTCTTT. Drawing the rest from reference TRBV7-9 and TRBJ1-1, the complete variable domain is DTGVSQNPRHKITKRGQNVTFRCDPISEHNRLYWYRQTLGQGPEFLTYFQNEAQLEKSRLLSDRFSAERPKGSFSTLEIQRTEQGDSAMYLCASSSLGLPTIGEAFFGQGTRLTVV.

V and J are TRBV7-2 and TRBJ1-5; D ambiguous. V shed 2 bases and J shed 0 bases, with 8 bases lying between them. Germline V gene lookup returns CDR1 SGHTA and CDR2 FQGNSA. The CDR3 covers 15 residues. The DNA of the CDR3 is TGTGCCAGCAGCTTATCACGGGTTAGCAATCAGCCCCAGCATTTT. This codes for CASSLSRVSNQPQHF.

The rearrangement uses TRBV20-1 and TRBJ1-2; D unresolved. V lost 5 bases and J 3 bases, leaving 4 bases between the germline ends. Germline V gives CDR1 DFQATT, CDR2 SNEGSKA (reference sequence). CDR3 length: 10 amino acids. The CDR3 loop is CSAGDYGYTF. The CDR3 DNA reads TGCAGTGCTGGGGACTATGGCTACACCTTC.

V usage is TRBV4-3 and J usage is TRBJ2-3, with D maybe TRBD1 (5 bases). The CDR3 is 18 amino acids. Germline V gene sequence: CDR1 LGHNA, CDR2 YSLEER. The V end was cut by 0 bases, the J end by 4 bases, with 20 bases between. The CDR3 spells CASSQDRAGISFADTQYF. The DNA of the CDR3 is TGCGCCAGCAGCCAAGATAGGGCAGGGATTTCCTTCGCAGATACGCAGTATTTT.

The chain carries TRBV5-1 and TRBJ2-1, with 9 nucleotides matching TRBD2. Germline CDR1 SGHRS, CDR2 YFSETQ. CDR3 length: 15 amino acids. The J segment lost 7 bases and the V segment lost 4 bases, leaving 9 bases of the junction unmatched. The CDR3 loop is CASSTGTSIGNEQFF. Here the CDR3 DNA reads TGCGCCAGCAGCACCGGGACTAGCATCGGAAATGAGCAGTTCTTC.

This sequence joins TRBV11-2 and TRBJ2-3; unclear D gene. Germline V gene lookup returns CDR1 SGHAT and CDR2 FQNNGV. This CDR3 has 14 amino acids. V gave up 5 bases and J gave up 4 bases, with 13 bases separating them. The CDR3 loop is CASSPRIVSDTQYF. Written as DNA, the CDR3 is TGTGCCAGCAGCCCTCGGATCGTCTCAGATACGCAGTATTTT.

This rearrangement joins TRBV7-9 to TRBJ2-7; D is possibly TRBD2 (6 bases). This CDR3 comprises 16 residues. Trimming took 2 bases from V and 5 from J, leaving 19 bases between them. The germline V gene encodes CDR1 SEHNR and CDR2 FQNEAQ (reference sequence). This CDR3 reads CASSLWVGGHRNEQYF. The CDR3 bases are TGTGCCAGCAGCTTATGGGTGGGAGGCCACCGAAACGAGCAGTACTTC.

The J gene is TRBJ1-2, the V gene TRBV19; 8 nucleotides match TRBD1. The trim removed 7 bases at V and 0 bases at J, leaving 13 bases unmatched. This CDR3 region has 17 residues. Germline CDR1 LNHDA, CDR2 SQIVND (reference sequence). The DNA for the CDR3 is TGTGCCAGTACCGAAGACAGGGGTCGTACGACTAACTATGGCTACACCTTC. It encodes CASTEDRGRTTNYGYTF. The full variable domain, completed using reference TRBV19 and TRBJ1-2, is DGGITQSPKYLFRKEGQNVTLSCEQNLNHDAMYWYRQDPGQGLRLIYYSQIVNDFQKGDIAEGYSVSREKKESFPLTVTSAQKNPTAFYLCASTEDRGRTTNYGYTFGSGTRLTVV.

V is TRBV2 and J is TRBJ2-3; D is ambiguous. The CDR3 spans 13 residues. Per germline, CDR1 SNHLY and CDR2 FYNNEI. With 7 bases removed from V and 6 bases from J, the gap between germline ends came to 14 bases. CDR3 sequence (DNA): TGTGCCAGCACCCAACTCTGGCGGGATACGCAGTATTTT. It codes for CASTQLWRDTQYF.

This clone was recorded only once. The chain joins TRBV6-1 to TRBJ1-1; D not certain. V was shortened by 8 bases and J by 4 bases, with 11 bases between the two germline ends. Germline V gives CDR1 MNHNS, CDR2 SASEGT. The CDR3 extends over 12 amino acids. This CDR3 reads CASSTGITEAFF. In nucleotides, the CDR3 is TGTGCCAGCTCGACGGGCATCACTGAAGCTTTCTTT.

The rearrangement uses TRBV6-6 and TRBJ2-5; D ambiguous. The CDR3 length is 13 residues. From germline, CDR1 is MNHNY and CDR2 SVGAGI (reference sequence). Trimming pared 4 bases from V and 0 bases from J, leaving 6 bases between. DNA for the CDR3: TGTGCCAGCAGTTCATACTACCAAGAGACCCAGTACTTC. It specifies CASSSYYQETQYF.

This rearrangement joins TRBV7-8 to TRBJ2-7; 8 bases align to TRBD2. CDR1 is SGHVS, CDR2 FQNEAQ, per germline. V lost 0 bases and J lost 0; bases outside the gene matches: 4. The CDR3 length is 16 residues. In DNA, the CDR3 is TGTGCCAGCAGCTTAGCACTAGCGGAAAACTCCTACGAGCAGTACTTC. This translates into CASSLALAENSYEQYF.

The chain carries TRBV2 and TRBJ2-1; D gene ambiguous. The V gene lost 3 bases and the J gene lost 10 bases, with 7 bases spanning the gap. CDR3 length: 11 amino acids. Germline loops: CDR1 SNHLY, CDR2 FYNNEI. CDR3 bases: TGTGCCAGCAGTGATTCTCTCGAGCAGTTCTTC. This codes for CASSDSLEQFF.

This chain links TRBV25-1 with TRBJ1-2, with TRBD1 identical over 7 bases. Germline V gene lookup returns CDR1 MGHDK and CDR2 SYGVNS. CDR3 size: 13 residues. Trimming at V came to 3 bases and at J to 8 bases, leaving 6 bases not matched to a gene. The CDR3 DNA reads as TGTGCCAGCAGTGAGGGACACAGGGGAGGCTACACCTTC. Translated: CASSEGHRGGYTF.

V is TRBV4-1 and J is TRBJ2-7, with 12 bases fitting TRBD1. Germline V gene data show CDR1 as MGHRA and CDR2 as YSYEKL. The CDR3 runs to 16 residues. Losses at the gene ends were 4 bases for V and 7 bases for J; bases not matched to a gene: 11. This CDR3 reads CASSRGTGGGSGEQYF. DNA for the CDR3: TGCGCCAGCAGCCGAGGGACAGGGGGCGGCTCTGGGGAGCAGTACTTC.

This clone was seen only once. The chain recombines TRBV28 with TRBJ1-3; D not certain. Deletions cut 2 bases from V and 1 base from J, with 6 bases between. The CDR3 consists of 14 residues. Germline CDR1 and CDR2: MDHEN and SYDVKM. The CDR3 DNA reads TGTGCCAGCAGTTTACCAGCATCTGGAAACACCATATATTTT. It encodes CASSLPASGNTIYF.

The chain employs TRBV9 and TRBJ2-1, with a possible D match to TRBD1 (6 bases). The CDR3 is 14 residues long. Trimming shortened V by 4 bases and J by 3 bases, and 11 bases separated the two germline ends. Germline-derived CDR1 and CDR2 are SGDLS and YYNGEE. CDR3 sequence: CASSPRTDYNEQFF. The CDR3, as DNA: TGTGCCAGCAGCCCTCGGACAGACTACAATGAGCAGTTCTTC.

The chain carries TRBV6-5 and TRBJ1-2, with a tentative D call TRBD1 (6 bases). V was trimmed by 5 bases and J by 6 bases, leaving 16 bases between them. CDR3 length: 14 amino acids. The germline CDR1 and CDR2 sequences are MNHEY and SVGAGI. The CDR3 spells CASSALTGRDGYTF. CDR3 sequence (DNA): TGTGCCAGCAGTGCACTAACAGGGAGAGATGGCTACACCTTC.

This sequence joins TRBV5-6 and TRBJ2-7, with D unresolved. Trimming removed 5 bases at V and 5 bases at J, with 23 bases between. The CDR3 runs to 16 residues. Looked up from germline, CDR1 is SGHDT and CDR2 is YYEEEE. CDR3 nucleotide sequence: TGTGCCAGCAGTTCGCTGTCGGATAAGGGTAGGAACGAGCAGTACTTC. Translating it yields CASSSLSDKGRNEQYF.

This chain joins TRBV6-5 and TRBJ1-5; the D gene is possibly TRBD1 (5 bases). Trimming left V 11 bases short and J 13 bases short, with 24 bases between. Germline CDR1 and CDR2: MNHEY and SVGAGI. The CDR3 has 13 amino acids. The CDR3 DNA is TGTGCCTCAGCAGTTAAAACCGGGACCGTTCAGCATTTT. It yields the protein CASAVKTGTVQHF.

This clone was observed a single time. The chain recombines TRBV7-9 with TRBJ2-3; D is uncertain. Trimming stripped 5 bases from V and 3 bases from J, with 18 bases between. The CDR3 has 16 residues. The germline V gene has CDR1 SEHNR and CDR2 FQNEAQ (reference sequence). Here the CDR3 reads CASSPQDRVGTDTQYF. The CDR3 DNA reads as TGTGCCAGCAGCCCCCAGGACCGCGTTGGAACAGATACGCAGTATTTT.

This clone was detected only a few times. V is TRBV7-9 and J is TRBJ2-1, with D possibly being TRBD2 (6 bases). Between the trimmed V and J ends, which lost 4 bases and 10 bases, there was a span of 17 bases. The CDR3 loop spans 14 amino acids. Germline V gene sequence: CDR1 SEHNR, CDR2 FQNEAQ (reference sequence). The CDR3 protein is CASSSPGLSREQFF. The CDR3 nucleotides read TGTGCCAGCAGCTCCCCGGGACTCTCGCGGGAGCAGTTCTTC.

This chain connects TRBV9 to TRBJ1-1; 10 nucleotides line up with TRBD1. J lost 4 bases, V lost 4 bases, and 16 bases had no gene match. The CDR3 runs to 18 residues. Looked up from germline, CDR1 is SGDLS and CDR2 is YYNGEE. The DNA of the CDR3 is TGTGCCAGCAGCCCAGGGACAGGGGCTTTTATGGTCGGCACTGAAGCTTTCTTT. This codes for CASSPGTGAFMVGTEAFF.

The chain carries TRBV11-2 and TRBJ2-7; D may match TRBD1 or TRBD2 (5 bases each). V was shortened by 3 bases and J by 2 bases, with 14 bases between the two germline ends. Germline V gene sequence: CDR1 SGHAT, CDR2 FQNNGV. The CDR3 runs to 15 residues. The CDR3 here is CASSLGRGPPYEQYF. The CDR3 DNA reads TGTGCCAGCAGCTTGGGAAGGGGACCTCCCTACGAGCAGTACTTC.

The rearrangement links TRBV11-2 to TRBJ1-3; D gene ambiguous. Germline V gene sequence: CDR1 SGHAT, CDR2 FQNNGV. This CDR3 region has 17 residues. V shed 2 bases and J shed 2 bases, with 16 bases lying between them. The CDR3 protein is CASSLIGIESPGNTIYF. CDR3 nucleotides: TGTGCCAGCAGCTTAATAGGGATTGAGAGCCCTGGAAACACCATATATTTT.